This record looks at one T cell receptor (beta chain) sequence and its context. The target antigen is unknown. The data originate from a study of cytomegalovirus exposure and HLA in healthy donors. Study-wide results and caveats: Excluded: some indistinguishable V segments such as TRBV6-2 and TRBV6-3.

Germline CDR1 is SGHAT and CDR2 is FQNNGV. V lost 5 bases and J lost 8; bases outside the gene matches: 7. This CDR3 spans 15 amino acids. Each donor's status was that of a healthy bone marrow donor. The PCR ran on 60 Vbeta and 13 Jbeta primers. Generated by immunoSEQ multiplex PCR, the TCRdb table keeps only in-frame clones and is missing some. In the table there are tens of thousands of clones, approximately 70% of which are singletons. The chain uses TRBV11-2 and TRBJ1-4; TRBD1 agrees at 11 bases. The specimen was PBMCs. The TCR was taken from a middle-aged man in good health and CMV-seronegative. The chain's CDR3 is CASSLTGQGGEKLFF. CDR3 in DNA: TGTGCCAGCAGCCTAACGGGACAGGGGGGAGAAAAACTGTTTTTT.